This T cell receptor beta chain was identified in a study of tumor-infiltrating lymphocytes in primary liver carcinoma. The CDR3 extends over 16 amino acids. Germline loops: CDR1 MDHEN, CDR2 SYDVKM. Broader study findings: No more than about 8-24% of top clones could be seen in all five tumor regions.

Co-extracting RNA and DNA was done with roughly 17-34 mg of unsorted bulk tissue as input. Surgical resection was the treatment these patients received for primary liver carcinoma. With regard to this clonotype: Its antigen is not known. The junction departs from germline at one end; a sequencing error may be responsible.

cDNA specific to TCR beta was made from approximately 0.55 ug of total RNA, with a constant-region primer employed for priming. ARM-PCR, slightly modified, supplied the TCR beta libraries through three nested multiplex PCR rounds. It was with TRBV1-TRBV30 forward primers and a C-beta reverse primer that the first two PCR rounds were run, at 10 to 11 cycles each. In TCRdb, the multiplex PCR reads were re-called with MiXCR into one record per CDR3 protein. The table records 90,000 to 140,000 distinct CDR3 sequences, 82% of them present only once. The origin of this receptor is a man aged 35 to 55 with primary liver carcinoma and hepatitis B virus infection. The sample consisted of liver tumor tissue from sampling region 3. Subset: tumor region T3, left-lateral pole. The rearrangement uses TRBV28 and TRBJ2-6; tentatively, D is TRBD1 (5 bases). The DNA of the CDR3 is TGTGCCACCGCCCCAAGGGGCGTCTCTGGGGCCTACGTCCTGACTTTC. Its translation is CATAPRGVSGAYVLTF.